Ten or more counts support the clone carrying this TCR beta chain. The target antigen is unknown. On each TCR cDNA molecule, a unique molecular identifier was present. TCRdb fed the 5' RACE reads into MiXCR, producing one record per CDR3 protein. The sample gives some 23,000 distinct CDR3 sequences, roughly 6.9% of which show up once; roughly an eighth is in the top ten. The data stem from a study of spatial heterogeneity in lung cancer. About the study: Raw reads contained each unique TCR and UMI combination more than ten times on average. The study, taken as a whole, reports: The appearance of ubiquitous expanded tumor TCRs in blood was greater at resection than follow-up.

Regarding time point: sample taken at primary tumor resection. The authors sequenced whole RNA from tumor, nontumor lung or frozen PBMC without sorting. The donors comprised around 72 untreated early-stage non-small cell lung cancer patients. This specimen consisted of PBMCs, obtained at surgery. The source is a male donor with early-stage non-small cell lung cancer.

CDR3 DNA sequence: TGCAGCGTGTCCAGGGGCCAAGAGACCCAGTACTTC. Its translation: CSVSRGQETQYF. J is TRBJ2-5 and V is TRBV29-1; D may be TRBD1 (6 bases). The CDR3 length is 12 residues. V was clipped by 6 bases and J by 1 base, with 9 bases between them. Germline CDR1 SQVTM, CDR2 ANQGSEA. Based on the CDR3 plus reference TRBV29-1 and TRBJ2-5, the full variable domain is SAVISQKPSRDICQRGTSLTIQCQVDSQVTMMFWYRQQPGQSLTLIATANQGSEATYESGFVIDKFPISRPNLTFSTLTVSNMSPEDSSIYLCSVSRGQETQYFGPGTRLLVL.